This passage covers 3 T cell receptor beta chains from one sample sequenced in a study of cytomegalovirus exposure and HLA in healthy donors (dated by TCRdb to 2016 to 2017). The library relied on the immunoSEQ multiplex PCR assay. For the multiplex PCR, a mixture combining 60 forward primers for TCR Vbeta segments and 13 reverse primers for TCR Jbeta segments was used. Sourced from immuneACCESS, this table was stored by TCRdb with only in-frame sequences that have V and J called. A share of the clones is absent; for the studies checked, an unresolved V gene accounts for under half, and the remainder has no known explanation. The sample table records about 110,000 clones; 71% of these occur just once. The top ten constitute roughly 2.8% of the sample. Sequenced material: PBMCs. These receptor sequences come from a female donor in good health and CMV-seronegative.

The genes are TRBV19 and TRBJ2-5; TRBD2 is a possible D gene (6 bases). The length of the CDR3 is 14 residues. Trimming cost V 6 bases and J 2 bases, with 13 bases left between them. Per germline, CDR1 LNHDA and CDR2 SQIVND (reference sequence). The chain's CDR3 is CASSFWGEQETQYF. The CDR3 nucleotides read TGTGCCAGTAGCTTTTGGGGGGAACAAGAGACCCAGTACTTC.

The chain is built from TRBV5-1 and TRBJ1-1, with D possibly being TRBD1 (6 bases). The V and J ends lost 0 bases and 3 bases respectively, with 12 bases between them. Per the germline V gene, CDR1 is SGHRS and CDR2 is YFSETQ. The CDR3 runs 15 residues. Here the CDR3 DNA reads TGCGCCAGCAGCTTGGGGAGGGAGGGGGACACTGAAGCTTTCTTT. Protein product: CASSLGREGDTEAFF.

V gene TRBV30 combines with J gene TRBJ2-7; 8 nucleotides match TRBD2. The V segment lost 0 bases and the J segment 6 bases; nucleotides outside the gene matches: 4. The CDR3 contains 13 residues. CDR1 and CDR2 from the germline V gene are GTSNPN and SVGIG (reference sequence). CDR3: CAWSVAAGGEQYF. Here the CDR3 DNA reads TGTGCCTGGAGTGTTGCCGCGGGGGGCGAGCAGTACTTC.